The T cell receptor beta chain under discussion was sequenced for a study of blood T cells in healthy people across ages. The CDR3 is made up of 17 amino acids. V shed 2 bases and J 4 bases; nucleotides not matched to a gene: 3. Germline V gene lookup returns CDR1 LGHDT and CDR2 YNNKEL (reference sequence). A second PCR of 7 to 11 cycles used a sample-barcoded 5' primer and a J-beta primer mix. TCRdb independently ran MiXCR on the 5' RACE reads; one entry per CDR3 protein. The repertoire holds over a million distinct CDR3 sequences, with 35% to 45% as singletons. The sequencing input was blood. This TCR was sampled from a woman between 18 and 29 years old in good health. This chain uses TRBV3-1 with TRBJ2-1, with TRBD2 matching 15 bases. This chain's CDR3 is CASSQRTSGGGYNEQFF. The DNA of the CDR3 is TGTGCCAGCAGCCAAAGGACTAGCGGGGGGGGTTACAATGAGCAGTTCTTC.